The subject of this entry is one T cell receptor beta chain. Its antigen is as yet unknown. Coverage ceases 3 residues before the CDR3 finishes, and the germline J gene fills in the end. Other DNA sequences from this sample encode an identical CDR3 as well. These data come from a study of T cells in women clearing cervical HPV infection. General study points: TRBV6-7 abundance was lower in cases than controls (about 0.099% versus 0.16%).

All participants had a single incident cervical HPV16 infection, and prevalent HPV16 infections were excluded. Genomic DNA, averaging roughly 1,200 ng per sample, yielded TCR beta CDR3 via immunoSEQ. The data were produced by immunoSEQ multiplex PCR, yet TCRdb's version contains in-frame clones alone and is incomplete. Its clone listing holds about 37,000 clones. This CDR3 comprises 15 residues. Trimming took 2 bases from V and 0 from J, leaving 11 bases between them. Germline V lookup: CDR1 GTSNPN, CDR2 SVGIG (reference sequence). The sample comprised blood buffy coat. J is TRBJ2-4 and V is TRBV30; unclear D gene. The clonotype comes from a woman aged 18-70 years with a cervical HPV16 infection that either progressed to CIN3+ or cleared (not recorded which). This chain's CDR3 is CAWSYQNLAKNIQYF. The sequenced part of the CDR3 DNA is TGTGCCTGGAGTTATCAGAACCTAGCCAAAAACATT.